This T cell receptor beta chain was captured by sequencing in a study of spatial heterogeneity in lung cancer. Study in general: The 72 donors had untreated early-stage non-small cell lung cancer. Available follow-up PBMC samples, collected a median of roughly 2 years post-resection, were sequenced. There were consistently more beta-chain sequences detected than alpha-chain sequences. Overall study results and limits: The appearance of ubiquitous expanded tumor TCRs in blood was greater at resection than follow-up.

TCRdb used MiXCR to reprocess the 5' RACE reads, holding one entry per CDR3 protein. The data contain around 110,000 distinct CDR3 sequences, more than 10% of them singletons. Time point reported: blood at routine non-recurrence follow-up after resection. Tumor, nontumor lung or frozen PBMC supplied whole RNA that was sequenced unsorted. On this clonotype: The antigen is not known. A junction boundary mismatches the germline segment, possibly from a read error.

The CDR3 runs 12 residues. Sequenced here: PBMCs, sampled at follow-up. This chain uses TRBV12-3 or TRBV12-4 with TRBJ1-2; D not resolved. The sequence was collected from a male donor with early-stage non-small cell lung cancer. Here the CDR3 reads CASSSNSYGYTF. The CDR3 DNA reads as TGTGCCAGCAGTTCCAACAGCTATGGCTACACATTC.